This T cell receptor beta chain was captured by sequencing in a study of regulatory T cells in long-lasting Graves disease. Overall study findings and caveats: It was in persistent disease that TRBV28, TRBJ1-2 and TRBJ2-5 were favored. Only peripheral blood was studied, not thyroid tissue.

CDR3 length: 18 residues. Germline CDR1 MDHEN, CDR2 SYDVKM. J was trimmed by 1 base and V by 3 bases; bases with no gene match: 11. Time point: newly diagnosed GD, antithyroid drugs for less than 3 months. Following extraction of RNA from PBMCs, that RNA was used to make the TCR library. It was American Thyroid Association guidelines that determined Graves' disease diagnosis. TCR beta libraries were built with iRepertoire HTBI primers and Arm-PCR of CDR3 regions. One entry per CDR3 protein, called by TCRdb with MiXCR from the multiplex PCR reads. In the table there are about 430,000 distinct CDR3 sequences, approximately 16% of which are singletons. This clonotype was seen repeatedly, ten times or more. Its antigen remains unknown. The sample also formed part of further work on T cells in Graves' hyperthyroidism and ophthalmopathy.

The rearrangement links TRBV28 to TRBJ1-5, with 8 nucleotides matching TRBD1. The source is a woman aged 40-49 years with Graves disease. This material consisted of peripheral blood mononuclear cells (PBMCs), taken at new diagnosis, from a patient treated with antithyroid drugs. Here the CDR3 reads CASSFIGQGGWSNQPQHF. The CDR3 coding sequence is TGTGCCAGCAGTTTCATAGGACAGGGAGGATGGAGCAATCAGCCCCAGCATTTT.